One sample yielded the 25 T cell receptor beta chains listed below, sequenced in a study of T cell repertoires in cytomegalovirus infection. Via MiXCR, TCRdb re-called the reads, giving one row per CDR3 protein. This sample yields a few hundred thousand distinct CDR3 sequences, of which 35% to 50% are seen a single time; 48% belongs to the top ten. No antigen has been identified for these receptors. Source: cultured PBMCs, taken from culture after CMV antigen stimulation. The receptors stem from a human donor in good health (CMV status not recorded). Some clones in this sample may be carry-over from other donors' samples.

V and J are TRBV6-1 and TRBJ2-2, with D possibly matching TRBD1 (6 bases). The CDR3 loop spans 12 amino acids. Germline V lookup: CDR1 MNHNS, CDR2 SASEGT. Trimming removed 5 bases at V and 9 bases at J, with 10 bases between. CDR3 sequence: CASSSRGWELFF. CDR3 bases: TGTGCCAGCAGTTCCAGGGGTTGGGAGCTGTTTTTT.

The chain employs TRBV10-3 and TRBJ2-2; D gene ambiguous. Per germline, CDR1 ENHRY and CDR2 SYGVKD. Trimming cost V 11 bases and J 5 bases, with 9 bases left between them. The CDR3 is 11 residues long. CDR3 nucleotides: TGTGCCGCCCATGGGACCGGGGAGCTGTTTTTT. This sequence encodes CAAHGTGELFF.

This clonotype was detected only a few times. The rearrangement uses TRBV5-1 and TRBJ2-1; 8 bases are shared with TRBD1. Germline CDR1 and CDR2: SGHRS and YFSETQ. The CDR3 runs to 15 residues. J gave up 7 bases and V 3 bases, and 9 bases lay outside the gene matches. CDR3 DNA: TGCGCCAGCAGCTGGAGGACAGGGATTTTAAATGAGCAGTTCTTC. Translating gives CASSWRTGILNEQFF.

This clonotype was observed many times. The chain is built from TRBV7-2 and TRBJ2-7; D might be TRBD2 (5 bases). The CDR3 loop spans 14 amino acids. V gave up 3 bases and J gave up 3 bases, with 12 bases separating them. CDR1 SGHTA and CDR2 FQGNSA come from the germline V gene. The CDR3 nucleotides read TGTGCCAGCAGCTTCGGGCGGGTTAGCTACGAGCAGTACTTC. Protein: CASSFGRVSYEQYF.

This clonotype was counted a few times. This CDR3 is CASSLEATMNTEAFF. DNA of the CDR3: TGTGCCAGCAGCTTAGAAGCCACCATGAACACTGAAGCTTTCTTT. The gene calls are TRBV7-9 and TRBJ1-1; D uncertain. V lost 1 base, J lost 0 bases, and 9 bases lay in between. The CDR3 runs to 15 residues. Per the germline V gene, CDR1 is SEHNR and CDR2 is FQNEAQ (reference sequence). Supplemented by reference TRBV7-9 and TRBJ1-1, the full variable domain reads DTGVSQNPRHKITKRGQNVTFRCDPISEHNRLYWYRQTLGQGPEFLTYFQNEAQLEKSRLLSDRFSAERPKGSFSTLEIQRTEQGDSAMYLCASSLEATMNTEAFFGQGTRLTVV.

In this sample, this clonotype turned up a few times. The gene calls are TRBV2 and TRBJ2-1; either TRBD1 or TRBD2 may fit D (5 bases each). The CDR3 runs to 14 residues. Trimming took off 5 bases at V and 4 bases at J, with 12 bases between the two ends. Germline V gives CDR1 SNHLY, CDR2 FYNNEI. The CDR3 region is CASSSGPGYNEQFF. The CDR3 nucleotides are TGTGCCAGCAGTTCGGGACCTGGATACAATGAGCAGTTCTTC. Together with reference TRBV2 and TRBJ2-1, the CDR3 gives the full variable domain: EPEVTQTPSHQVTQMGQEVILRCVPISNHLYFYWYRQILGQKVEFLVSFYNNEISEKSEIFDDQFSVERPDGSNFTLKIRSTKLEDSAMYFCASSSGPGYNEQFFGPGTRLTVL.

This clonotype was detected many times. This chain's CDR3 is CASSLAPAAGFEKLFF. For the CDR3, the DNA is TGTGCCAGCAGCTTAGCGCCGGCGGCCGGATTCGAAAAACTGTTTTTT. The rearrangement joins TRBV7-8 to TRBJ1-4, with no clear D. Germline V gene data show CDR1 as SGHVS and CDR2 as FQNEAQ. Trimming removed 0 bases at V and 8 bases at J, with 16 bases between. The CDR3 extends over 16 amino acids.

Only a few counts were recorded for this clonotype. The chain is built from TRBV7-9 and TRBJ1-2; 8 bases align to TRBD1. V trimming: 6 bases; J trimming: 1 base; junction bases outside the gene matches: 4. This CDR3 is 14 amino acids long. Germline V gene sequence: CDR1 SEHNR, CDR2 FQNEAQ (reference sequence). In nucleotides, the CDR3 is TGTGCCAGCAGACCGACAGGGGTTAACTATGGCTACACCTTC. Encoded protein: CASRPTGVNYGYTF. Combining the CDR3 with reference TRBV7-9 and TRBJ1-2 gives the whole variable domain DTGVSQNPRHKITKRGQNVTFRCDPISEHNRLYWYRQTLGQGPEFLTYFQNEAQLEKSRLLSDRFSAERPKGSFSTLEIQRTEQGDSAMYLCASRPTGVNYGYTFGSGTRLTVV.

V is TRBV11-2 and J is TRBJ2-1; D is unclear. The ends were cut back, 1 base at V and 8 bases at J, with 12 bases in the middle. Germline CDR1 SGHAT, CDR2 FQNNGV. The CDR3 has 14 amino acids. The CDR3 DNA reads TGTGCCAGCAGCTTAGTTTCGTTAGAGGATGAGCAGTTCTTC. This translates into CASSLVSLEDEQFF.

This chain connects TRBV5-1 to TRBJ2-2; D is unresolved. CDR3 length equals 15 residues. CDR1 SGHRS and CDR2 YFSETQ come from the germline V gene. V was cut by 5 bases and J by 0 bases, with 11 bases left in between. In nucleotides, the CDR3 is TGCGCCAGCAGTATATTGACCCCGAACACCGGGGAGCTGTTTTTT. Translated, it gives CASSILTPNTGELFF.

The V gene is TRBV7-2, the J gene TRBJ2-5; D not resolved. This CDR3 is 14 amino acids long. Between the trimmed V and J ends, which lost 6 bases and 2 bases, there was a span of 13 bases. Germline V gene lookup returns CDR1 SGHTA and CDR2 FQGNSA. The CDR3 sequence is CASRLVSTQETQYF. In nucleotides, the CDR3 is TGTGCCAGCAGACTCGTGTCCACACAAGAGACCCAGTACTTC.

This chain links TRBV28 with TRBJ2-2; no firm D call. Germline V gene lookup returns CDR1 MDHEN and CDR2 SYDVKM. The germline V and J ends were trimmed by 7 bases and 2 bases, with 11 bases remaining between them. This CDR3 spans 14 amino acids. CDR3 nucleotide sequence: TGTGCCAGCAAGTACTACCAAAACACCGGGGAGCTGTTTTTT. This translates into CASKYYQNTGELFF.

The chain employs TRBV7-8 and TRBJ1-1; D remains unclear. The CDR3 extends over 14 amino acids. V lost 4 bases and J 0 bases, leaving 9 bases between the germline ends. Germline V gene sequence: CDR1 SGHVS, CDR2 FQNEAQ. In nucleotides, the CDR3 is TGTGCCAGCAGCTCCGAGATTTTGAACACTGAAGCTTTCTTT. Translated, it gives CASSSEILNTEAFF.

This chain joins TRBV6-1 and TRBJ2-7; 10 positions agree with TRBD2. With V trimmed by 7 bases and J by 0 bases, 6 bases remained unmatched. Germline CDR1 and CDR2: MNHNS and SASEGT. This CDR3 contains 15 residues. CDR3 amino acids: CASNERGGYSYEQYF. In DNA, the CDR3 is TGTGCCAGCAATGAGCGGGGGGGATACTCCTACGAGCAGTACTTC.

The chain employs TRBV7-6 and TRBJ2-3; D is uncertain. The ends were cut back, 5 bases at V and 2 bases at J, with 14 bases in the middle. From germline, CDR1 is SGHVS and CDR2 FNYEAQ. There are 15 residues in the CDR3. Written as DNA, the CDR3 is TGTGCCAGCAGCCTTTCTGGTAGGCACACAGATACGCAGTATTTT. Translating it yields CASSLSGRHTDTQYF. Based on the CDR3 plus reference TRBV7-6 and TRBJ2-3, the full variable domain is GAGVSQSPRYKVTKRGQDVALRCDPISGHVSLYWYRQALGQGPEFLTYFNYEAQQDKSGLPNDRFSAERPEGSISTLTIQRTEQRDSAMYRCASSLSGRHTDTQYFGPGTRLTVL.

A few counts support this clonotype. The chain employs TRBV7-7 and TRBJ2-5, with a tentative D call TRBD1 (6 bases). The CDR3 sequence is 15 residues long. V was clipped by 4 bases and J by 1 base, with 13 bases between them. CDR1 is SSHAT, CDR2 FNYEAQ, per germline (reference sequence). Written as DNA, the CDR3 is TGTGCCAGCAGCTGGGGGCAGGGGCCCCAAGAGACCCAGTACTTC. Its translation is CASSWGQGPQETQYF.

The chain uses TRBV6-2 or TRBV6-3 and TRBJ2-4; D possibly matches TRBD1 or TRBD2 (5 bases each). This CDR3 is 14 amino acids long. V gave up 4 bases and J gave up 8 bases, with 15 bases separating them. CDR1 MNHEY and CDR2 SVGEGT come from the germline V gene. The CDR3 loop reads CASSLRDDTDIQYF. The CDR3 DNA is TGTGCCAGCAGTTTGAGGGACGATACGGACATTCAGTACTTC.

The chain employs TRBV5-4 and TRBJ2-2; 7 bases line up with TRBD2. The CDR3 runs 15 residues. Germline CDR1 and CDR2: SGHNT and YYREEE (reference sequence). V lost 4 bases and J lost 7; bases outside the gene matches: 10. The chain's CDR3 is CASSTPAGKVGELFF. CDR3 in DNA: TGTGCCAGCAGCACGCCAGCGGGAAAGGTCGGGGAGCTGTTTTTT. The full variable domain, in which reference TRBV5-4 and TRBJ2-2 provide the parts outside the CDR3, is ETGVTQSPTHLIKTRGQQVTLRCSSQSGHNTVSWYQQALGQGPQFIFQYYREEENGRGNFPPRFSGLQFPNYSSELNVNALELDDSALYLCASSTPAGKVGELFFGEGSRLTVL.

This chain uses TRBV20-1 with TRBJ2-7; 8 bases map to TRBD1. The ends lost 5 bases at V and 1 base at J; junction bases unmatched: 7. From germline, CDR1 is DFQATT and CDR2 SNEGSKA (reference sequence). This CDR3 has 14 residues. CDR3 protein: CSALQGAGSYEQYF. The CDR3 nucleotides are TGCAGTGCTCTTCAGGGGGCGGGTTCCTACGAGCAGTACTTC.

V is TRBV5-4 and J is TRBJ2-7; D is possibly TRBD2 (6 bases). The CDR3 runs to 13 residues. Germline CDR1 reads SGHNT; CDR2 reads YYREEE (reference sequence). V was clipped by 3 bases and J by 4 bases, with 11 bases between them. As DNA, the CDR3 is TGTGCCAGCAGCTGGGGGGTCCAGTACGAGCAGTACTTC. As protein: CASSWGVQYEQYF.

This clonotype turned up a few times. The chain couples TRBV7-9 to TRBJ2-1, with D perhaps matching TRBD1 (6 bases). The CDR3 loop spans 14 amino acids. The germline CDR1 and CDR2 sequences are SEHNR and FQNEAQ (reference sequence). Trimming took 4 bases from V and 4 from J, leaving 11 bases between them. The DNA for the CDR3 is TGTGCCAGCAGCTCGGACAGAGAATACAATGAGCAGTTCTTC. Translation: CASSSDREYNEQFF.

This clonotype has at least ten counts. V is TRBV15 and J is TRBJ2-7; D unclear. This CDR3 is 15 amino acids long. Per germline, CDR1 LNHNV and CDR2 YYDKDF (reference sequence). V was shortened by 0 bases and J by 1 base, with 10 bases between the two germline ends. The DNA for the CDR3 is TGTGCCACCAGCAGAGAGTCTGGCGGTTCCTACGAGCAGTACTTC. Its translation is CATSRESGGSYEQYF.

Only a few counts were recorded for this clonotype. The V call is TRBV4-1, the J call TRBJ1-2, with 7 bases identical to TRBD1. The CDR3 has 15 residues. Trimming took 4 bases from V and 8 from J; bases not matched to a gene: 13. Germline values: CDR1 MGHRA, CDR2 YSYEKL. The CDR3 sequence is CASSRGRGGAEGYTF. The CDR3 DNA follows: TGCGCCAGCAGCCGAGGAAGAGGGGGCGCGGAGGGCTACACCTTC.

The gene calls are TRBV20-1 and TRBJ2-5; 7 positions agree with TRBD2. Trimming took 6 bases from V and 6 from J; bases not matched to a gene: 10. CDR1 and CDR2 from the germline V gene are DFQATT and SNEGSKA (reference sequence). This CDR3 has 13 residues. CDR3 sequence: CSAIFGGYKTQYF. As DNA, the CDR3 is TGCAGTGCGATTTTCGGGGGGTACAAGACCCAGTACTTC.

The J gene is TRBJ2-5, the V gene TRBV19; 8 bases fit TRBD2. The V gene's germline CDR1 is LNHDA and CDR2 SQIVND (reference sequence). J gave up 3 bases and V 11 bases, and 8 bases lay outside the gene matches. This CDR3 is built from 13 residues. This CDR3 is CAAGPGGEETQYF. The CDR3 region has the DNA TGTGCCGCAGGTCCCGGGGGGGAAGAGACCCAGTACTTC.